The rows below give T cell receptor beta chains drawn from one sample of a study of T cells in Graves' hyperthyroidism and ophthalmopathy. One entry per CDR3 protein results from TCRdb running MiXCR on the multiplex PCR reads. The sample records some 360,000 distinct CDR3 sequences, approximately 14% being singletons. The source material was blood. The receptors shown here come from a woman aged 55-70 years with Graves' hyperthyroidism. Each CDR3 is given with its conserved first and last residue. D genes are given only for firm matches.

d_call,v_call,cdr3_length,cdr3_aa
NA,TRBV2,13,CASSIAQAETQYF
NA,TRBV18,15,CASSPPRIAGDTQYF
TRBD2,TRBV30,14,CAWRHSGNYNEQFF
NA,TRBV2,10,CASTGALAFF
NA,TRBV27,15,CASAPAAHSGNTIYF
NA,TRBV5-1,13,CASSLETQETQYF
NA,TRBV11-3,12,CASSLDTHEQYF
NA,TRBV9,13,CASSVVGVSEAFF
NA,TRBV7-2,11,CAYRGGNEQFF
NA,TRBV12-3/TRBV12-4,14,CASSSASGANVLTF
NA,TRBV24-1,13,CATSEPTGFGYTF
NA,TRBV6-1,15,CASSSTASMNTEAFF
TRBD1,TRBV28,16,CASRPRWGTGSYEQYF
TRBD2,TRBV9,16,CASSVGLAGPTGELFF
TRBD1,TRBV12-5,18,CASGLLPGTGGPTGELFF
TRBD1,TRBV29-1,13,CSVVSGGGQPQHF
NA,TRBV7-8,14,CASLRRGNTDTQYF
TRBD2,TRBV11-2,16,CASSSRGSGSTDTQYF
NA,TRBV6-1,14,CASREQATNEKLFF
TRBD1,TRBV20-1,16,CSARVRGTGPYQPQHF
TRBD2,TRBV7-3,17,CASSSLGLADAYNEQFF
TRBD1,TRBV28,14,CASSLHRGDYEQYF
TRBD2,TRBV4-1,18,CASSQEATRTSGGETQYF
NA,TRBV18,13,CASSGQFLREQYF
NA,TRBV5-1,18,CASSLGAWVRLRTDTQYF
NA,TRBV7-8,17,CASSLVPERSYTGELFF
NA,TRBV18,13,CASSPGSSEPQYF
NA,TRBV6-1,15,CASSYGGAWGNEQFF
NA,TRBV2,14,CASTPQWGGTELSF
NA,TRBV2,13,CASSYRVEQPQHF
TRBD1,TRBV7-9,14,CASSSHRGTGELFF
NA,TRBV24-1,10,CATSGGPQHF
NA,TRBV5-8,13,CASMGEGKQPQHF
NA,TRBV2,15,CASSEALGGTDTQYF
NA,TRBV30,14,CAWSSSALSYEQYF
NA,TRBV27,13,CASSLDGSSEQYF
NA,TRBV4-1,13,CASSQRDNYGYTF
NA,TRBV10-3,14,CAISERGYAWEQYF
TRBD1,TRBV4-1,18,CASSQSRDRERYTDTQYF
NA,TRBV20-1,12,CSAPGRGETQYF
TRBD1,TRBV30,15,CAWERDRASQETQYF
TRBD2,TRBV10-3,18,CAISELAGGLRNTGELFF
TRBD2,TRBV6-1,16,CASKRDGGSGANVLTF
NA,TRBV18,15,CASSPPSSSYNEQFF
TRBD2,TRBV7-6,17,CASSSTLAGRRNNEQFF
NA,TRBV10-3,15,CAISLSTGFTNEQFF
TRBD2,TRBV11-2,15,CASSWSGRAQETQYF
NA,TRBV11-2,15,CASSLAANSYNEQFF
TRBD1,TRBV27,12,CASSPEQGAMFF
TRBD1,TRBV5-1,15,CASSSGQGQGYEQYF
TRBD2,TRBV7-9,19,CASSLGFGLAGANPYEQYF
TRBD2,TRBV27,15,CASSLVSGSPNEQFF
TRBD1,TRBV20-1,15,CSARGQGPQGNIQYF